This passage covers 32 T cell receptor beta chains from one sample sequenced in a study of cytomegalovirus exposure and HLA in healthy donors. With 60 Vbeta and 13 Jbeta primers, the PCR was carried out. Sequencing used immunoSEQ multiplex PCR; TCRdb keeps in-frame clones, though not all of them. This sample has 95,000 to 100,000 clones; under 80% occur once, and the top ten carry roughly 7.1%. Sequenced material: PBMCs. The receptor source for this set is a middle-aged man in good health and CMV-seropositive.

The rearrangement links TRBV11-2 to TRBJ2-7; TRBD2 agrees at 9 bases. V gave up 1 base and J gave up 5 bases; unmatched junction bases: 6. The CDR3 has 15 amino acids. Germline V lookup: CDR1 SGHAT, CDR2 FQNNGV. The DNA of the CDR3 is TGTGCCAGCAGCTTAGGCGCGGGAGGGCTCGACGAGCAGTACTTC. It codes for CASSLGAGGLDEQYF. Full variable domain (missing parts from reference TRBV11-2 and TRBJ2-7): EAGVAQSPRYKIIEKRQSVAFWCNPISGHATLYWYQQILGQGPKLLIQFQNNGVVDDSQLPKDRFSAERLKGVDSTLKIQPAKLEDSAVYLCASSLGAGGLDEQYFGPGTRLTVT.

The chain couples TRBV6-5 to TRBJ2-7; 7 positions match TRBD2. Per germline, CDR1 MNHEY and CDR2 SVGAGI. The trim removed 8 bases at V and 5 bases at J, leaving 15 bases unmatched. This CDR3 spans 15 amino acids. The CDR3 region is CASRGRRAGVDEQYF. In DNA form, the CDR3 reads TGTGCCAGCCGTGGGAGGAGGGCGGGGGTTGACGAGCAGTACTTC.

V gene TRBV5-8 combines with J gene TRBJ2-1, with a weak D call TRBD2 (6 bases). The CDR3 has 16 residues. Trimming removed 0 bases from V and 6 bases from J, with 16 bases in between. CDR1 is SGHTS, CDR2 YDEGEE, per germline. CDR3 nucleotide sequence: TGTGCCAGCAGCTTGGGAGCCCTAGCGAGGGGCAATGAGCAGTTCTTC. The encoded protein is CASSLGALARGNEQFF.

Worth noting for this clone: Germline and junction disagree at one end, which may indicate a read error. The chain recombines TRBV5-1 with TRBJ2-1, with 8 bases that match TRBD1. Germline CDR1 and CDR2: SGHRS and YFSETQ. The CDR3 loop spans 14 amino acids. In DNA form, the CDR3 reads TGCGCCGGCAGGGCCGGGACAGGTAACAATGAGCAGTTCTTC. This codes for CAGRAGTGNNEQFF.

This clone appeared a single time. The genes are TRBV2 and TRBJ1-5; D is possibly TRBD1 (6 bases). The CDR3 extends over 16 amino acids. V was pared by 4 bases and J by 2 bases, with 15 bases between. CDR1 SNHLY and CDR2 FYNNEI come from the germline V gene. The CDR3 spells CASSAGPRGGNQPQHF. The CDR3 bases are TGTGCCAGCAGTGCGGGTCCCAGGGGTGGCAATCAGCCCCAGCATTTT. Using reference TRBV2 and TRBJ1-5 for the parts outside the CDR3, the full variable domain is EPEVTQTPSHQVTQMGQEVILRCVPISNHLYFYWYRQILGQKVEFLVSFYNNEISEKSEIFDDQFSVERPDGSNFTLKIRSTKLEDSAMYFCASSAGPRGGNQPQHFGDGTRLSIL.

The V gene is TRBV28, the J gene TRBJ1-5; D call uncertain. Trimming removed 4 bases at V and 1 base at J, with 8 bases between. Germline V lookup: CDR1 MDHEN, CDR2 SYDVKM. This CDR3 has 14 amino acids. CDR3 in DNA: TGTGCCAGCAGTTCCGAACAGAGCAATCAGCCCCAGCATTTT. It is translated as CASSSEQSNQPQHF.

This chain uses TRBV4-3 with TRBJ2-3; 9 nucleotides line up with TRBD1. The CDR3 is made up of 18 amino acids. With 0 bases clipped from V and 6 bases from J, the junction kept 13 bases outside the gene matches. Germline loops: CDR1 LGHNA, CDR2 YSLEER. The CDR3 reads CASSQDRGVGTGPDTQYF. CDR3 nucleotides: TGCGCCAGCAGCCAAGATCGTGGGGTAGGGACAGGGCCCGATACGCAGTATTTT.

This chain uses TRBV5-1 with TRBJ2-7; 11 bases are a match to TRBD2. This CDR3 region has 14 residues. The V gene end was trimmed by 4 bases and the J gene end by 4 bases; junction bases not matched to a gene: 4. Germline CDR1 reads SGHRS; CDR2 reads YFSETQ. CDR3 residues: CASSHGTSGYEQYF. For the CDR3, the DNA is TGCGCCAGCAGCCACGGGACTAGCGGATACGAGCAGTACTTC.

The V gene is TRBV9, the J gene TRBJ2-7; 7 nucleotides line up with TRBD2. Trimming took 7 bases from V and 3 from J; bases not matched to a gene: 10. Per the germline V gene, CDR1 is SGDLS and CDR2 is YYNGEE. CDR3 length: 14 amino acids. CDR3 loop: CASSAGTTIYEQYF. The CDR3 nucleotides read TGTGCCAGCTCCGCCGGGACTACCATCTACGAGCAGTACTTC.

Only a few counts were recorded for this clone. This chain joins TRBV6-1 and TRBJ2-5, with 11 bases identical to TRBD2. Germline CDR1 MNHNS, CDR2 SASEGT. Unmatched junction bases numbered 5, after V lost 5 bases and J lost 3 bases. This CDR3 is built from 15 residues. CDR3 coding DNA: TGTGCCAGCAGTCCGACTAGCGGGGTCAAAGAGACCCAGTACTTC. This encodes CASSPTSGVKETQYF.

This clone has just a few counts. The V gene is TRBV18, the J gene TRBJ1-3; TRBD1 matches at 7 bases. The CDR3 is made up of 20 amino acids. V shed 0 bases and J 1 base; nucleotides not matched to a gene: 15. CDR1 KGHSH and CDR2 LQKENI come from the germline V gene. CDR3 in DNA: TGTGCCAGCTCACCACCTTGGATAGGGGGCCGCGGGGTGTCTGGAAACACCATATATTTT. This translates into CASSPPWIGGRGVSGNTIYF.

J is TRBJ1-6 and V is TRBV4-3, with D possibly TRBD1 on 6 matching bases. The germline gives CDR1 LGHNA, CDR2 YSLEER. Trimming took off 0 bases at V and 10 bases at J, with 16 bases between the two ends. This CDR3 comprises 16 residues. CDR3 sequence (DNA): TGCGCCAGCAGCCAAGATCGGGACAACCCCGTGTCACCCCTCCACTTT. The encoded protein is CASSQDRDNPVSPLHF.

The rearrangement links TRBV9 to TRBJ1-5; 12 bases are shared with TRBD1. The V segment lost 3 bases and the J segment 2 bases; nucleotides outside the gene matches: 9. The CDR3 spans 18 residues. Germline loops: CDR1 SGDLS, CDR2 YYNGEE. CDR3 DNA: TGTGCCAGCAGCGCCGGGACAGGGGGCGCGACGGGCAATCAGCCCCAGCATTTT. Encoded protein: CASSAGTGGATGNQPQHF.

This clone was observed once. The J gene is TRBJ1-6, the V gene TRBV11-2; D unclear. V lost 5 bases to trimming and J lost 9 bases, with 20 bases between them. The CDR3 spans 16 residues. Germline V gene lookup returns CDR1 SGHAT and CDR2 FQNNGV. CDR3 coding DNA: TGTGCCAGCAGCCCTATCCGCGGGCCGGTCATTTCACCCCTCCACTTT. This gives the protein CASSPIRGPVISPLHF.

This chain joins TRBV19 and TRBJ1-1; D gene uncertain. Looked up from germline, CDR1 is LNHDA and CDR2 is SQIVND (reference sequence). V lost 3 bases to trimming and J lost 0 bases, with 11 bases between them. The CDR3 totals 15 residues. The CDR3 nucleotides are TGTGCCAGTAGTATTCGGTGGGCCCTGAACACTGAAGCTTTCTTT. Its protein product is CASSIRWALNTEAFF.

The J gene is TRBJ1-4, the V gene TRBV7-8, with 9 bases fitting TRBD1. CDR3 length equals 16 residues. After removal of 5 bases from V and 2 bases from J, the junction contained 6 bases not matched to a gene. The germline CDR1 and CDR2 sequences are SGHVS and FQNEAQ. Written as DNA, the CDR3 is TGTGCCAGCAGCCCGGGGACAGGGAGGACTAATGAAAAACTGTTTTTT. It encodes CASSPGTGRTNEKLFF.

The sample holds one count of this clone. The V gene is TRBV11-2, the J gene TRBJ1-1; perhaps TRBD1 as D (6 bases). Looked up from germline, CDR1 is SGHAT and CDR2 is FQNNGV. Trimming cost V 1 base and J 5 bases, with 14 bases left between them. There are 15 residues in the CDR3. CDR3 sequence reads: CASSLGGGLWTEAFF. As DNA, the CDR3 is TGTGCCAGCAGCTTAGGGGGGGGCCTGTGGACTGAAGCTTTCTTT.

The chain carries TRBV7-9 and TRBJ1-6; D possibly corresponds to TRBD1 (6 bases). This CDR3 is 17 amino acids long. The V and J ends lost 6 bases and 7 bases respectively, with 22 bases between them. Germline CDR1 SEHNR, CDR2 FQNEAQ (reference sequence). The CDR3 coding sequence is TGTGCCAGCAGACGAAACGTCAGGGGCGACCCAAATTCACCCCTCCACTTT. It codes for CASRRNVRGDPNSPLHF.

The rearrangement uses TRBV5-1 and TRBJ2-3, with 7 positions matching TRBD1. Germline trimming cut 2 bases from V and 5 bases from J; bases unmatched to any gene: 2. Germline loops: CDR1 SGHRS, CDR2 YFSETQ. The CDR3 totals 13 residues. The CDR3 region is CASSLQGIDTQYF. The CDR3 DNA is TGCGCCAGCAGCTTACAGGGGATAGATACGCAGTATTTT.

Comments on this clone: Compared with germline, one end of the junction differs, possibly owing to a read error. V usage is TRBV7-9 and J usage is TRBJ1-2, with 9 bases identical to TRBD1. Germline CDR1 and CDR2: SEHNR and FQNEAQ (reference sequence). This CDR3 region has 15 residues. The CDR3 DNA is TGTTCCAGCAGCTTAGCGGGGACAGGGAGCTATGGCTACACCTTC. Amino acids: CSSSLAGTGSYGYTF.

The chain recombines TRBV15 with TRBJ1-2; D is perhaps TRBD1 (5 bases). V gave up 8 bases and J gave up 7 bases, with 14 bases separating them. CDR1 LNHNV and CDR2 YYDKDF come from the germline V gene (reference sequence). CDR3 length: 12 residues. CDR3 sequence reads: CATSQGGVGYTF. For the CDR3, the DNA is TGTGCCACCTCCCAGGGTGGGGTTGGCTACACCTTC.

The chain recombines TRBV7-8 with TRBJ1-2, with D possibly TRBD1 on 6 matching bases. With 5 bases removed from V and 4 bases from J, the gap between germline ends came to 8 bases. This CDR3 is 12 amino acids long. Germline V lookup: CDR1 SGHVS, CDR2 FQNEAQ. CDR3 nucleotide sequence: TGTGCCAGCAGCCGGGACACCTATGGCTACACCTTC. The encoded protein is CASSRDTYGYTF.

The chain carries TRBV27 and TRBJ1-5; no clear D gene. Trimming took off 6 bases at V and 0 bases at J, with 24 bases between the two ends. The CDR3 extends over 19 amino acids. CDR1 is MNHEY and CDR2 is SMNVEV in the germline V gene (reference sequence). The DNA of the CDR3 is TGTGCCAGCAGAGCCCGCCTCCGGAGTGGAATTCTTAGCAATCAGCCCCAGCATTTT. Its protein product is CASRARLRSGILSNQPQHF.

The chain has TRBV6-5 and TRBJ2-7; maybe TRBD2 (6 bases). This CDR3 region has 12 residues. The ends were cut back, 9 bases at V and 6 bases at J, with 15 bases in the middle. In germline, CDR1 is MNHEY, CDR2 SVGAGI. CDR3 nucleotides: TGTGCCAGTGGCCCCCTGGGGGGCGAGCAGTACTTC. This gives the protein CASGPLGGEQYF.

The chain joins TRBV2 to TRBJ1-2, with 8 bases lining up with TRBD1. This CDR3 has 15 residues. Germline values: CDR1 SNHLY, CDR2 FYNNEI. J was trimmed by 8 bases and V by 10 bases; bases with no gene match: 18. The CDR3 spells CAILRAGQDPFGYTF. The CDR3 coding sequence is TGTGCCATATTAAGGGCGGGACAGGACCCATTCGGCTACACCTTC.

The chain couples TRBV2 to TRBJ2-1; 10 nucleotides agree with TRBD1. Germline CDR1 SNHLY, CDR2 FYNNEI. This CDR3 is 14 amino acids long. The trim removed 7 bases at V and 5 bases at J, leaving 5 bases unmatched. The CDR3 DNA is TGTGCCAGCACGGGGACAGGGGCGAACAATGAGCAGTTCTTC. As protein: CASTGTGANNEQFF. The entire variable domain, with the rest obtained from reference TRBV2 and TRBJ2-1, is as follows: EPEVTQTPSHQVTQMGQEVILRCVPISNHLYFYWYRQILGQKVEFLVSFYNNEISEKSEIFDDQFSVERPDGSNFTLKIRSTKLEDSAMYFCASTGTGANNEQFFGPGTRLTVL.

This chain connects TRBV5-1 to TRBJ2-5; 7 positions match TRBD2. The J call is in doubt because the DNA end fits TRBJ2-7 better. CDR3 length: 12 residues. Germline assignment: CDR1 SGHRS and CDR2 YFSETQ. The CDR3 DNA reads as TGCGCCAGCAGCGGCAGCGGGATCGAGCAGTACTTC. The encoded protein is CASSGSGIEQYF.

The chain combines TRBV9 with TRBJ1-5, with D possibly TRBD1 on 6 matching bases. Trimming took off 3 bases at V and 7 bases at J, with 11 bases between the two ends. The CDR3 covers 13 residues. Germline loops: CDR1 SGDLS, CDR2 YYNGEE. CDR3 sequence reads: CASSAGAKQPQHF. The CDR3 region has the DNA TGTGCCAGCAGCGCAGGGGCAAAGCAGCCCCAGCATTTT.

The chain is built from TRBV18 and TRBJ2-7; tentative D call: TRBD1 (5 bases). CDR1 is KGHSH and CDR2 is LQKENI in the germline V gene. The CDR3 is 12 residues long. The V and J ends lost 6 bases and 6 bases respectively, with 12 bases between them. This CDR3 reads CASSLDRGEQYF. The CDR3 nucleotides are TGTGCCAGCTCCTTAGACAGAGGCGAGCAGTACTTC.

The rearrangement links TRBV18 to TRBJ2-1; D is possibly TRBD1 (5 bases). The V end was cut by 4 bases, the J end by 5 bases, with 12 bases between. Per germline, CDR1 KGHSH and CDR2 LQKENI. This CDR3 has 14 amino acids. The CDR3 here is CASSHDRENNEQFF. In DNA form, the CDR3 reads TGTGCCAGCTCACACGACAGAGAGAACAATGAGCAGTTCTTC.

The chain uses TRBV11-1 and TRBJ1-2; 8 bases align to TRBD1. J was trimmed by 0 bases and V by 5 bases; bases with no gene match: 8. Germline V gene lookup returns CDR1 SGHAT and CDR2 FQDESV (reference sequence). CDR3 size: 16 residues. CDR3 bases: TGTGCCAGCAGCCCCCTCGGACAGGGAGCTAACTATGGCTACACCTTC. This sequence encodes CASSPLGQGANYGYTF. The full variable domain, its missing parts supplied by reference TRBV11-1 and TRBJ1-2, is EAEVAQSPRYKITEKSQAVAFWCDPISGHATLYWYRQILGQGPELLVQFQDESVVDDSQLPKDRFSAERLKGVDSTLKIQPAELGDSAMYLCASSPLGQGANYGYTFGSGTRLTVV.

This chain uses TRBV6-6 with TRBJ2-7, with TRBD1 identical over 8 bases. The CDR3 covers 15 residues. Germline CDR1 is MNHNY and CDR2 is SVGAGI (reference sequence). Trimming removed 4 bases from V and 5 bases from J; junction bases left unmatched: 10. The CDR3 DNA reads as TGTGCCAGCAGTTTAAACCAGGGGGCGCGGGACGAGCAGTACTTC. Its translation is CASSLNQGARDEQYF.